This TCR beta chain was observed in a study of T cell changes during pregnancy in multiple sclerosis. Per the germline V gene, CDR1 is SGHDN and CDR2 is FVKESK. This CDR3 region has 13 residues. The ends were cut back, 1 base at V and 6 bases at J, with 7 bases in the middle. The method was immunoSEQ multiplex PCR; TCRdb's version includes in-frame clones alone and lacks a portion of them. The sample records 65,000 to 75,000 clones, approximately 92% being singletons. The source material was CD8+ T cells from peripheral blood mononuclear cells, sampled in the third trimester of pregnancy. This rearrangement joins TRBV14 to TRBJ2-1; D is uncertain. This receptor was obtained from a female donor in good health, enrolled as a control in a pregnancy study. The DNA of the CDR3 is TGTGCCAGCAGCCAAGTTGCGATCAATGAGCAGTTCTTC. It specifies CASSQVAINEQFF.